This record looks at one T cell receptor beta chain sequence and its context. Its antigen remains unidentified. These data come from a study of OX40 agonist ivuxolimab in advanced cancers. About the study: Among those enrolled, mean age was about 63 years (range 23 to 79) and 82.7% were male.

Study-wide results and limits: Clonal expansion was seen in CD4+ and CD8+ blood T cells by week 6 at 0.1 to 3.0 mg/kg.

Germline-derived CDR1 and CDR2 are LNHNV and YYDKDF (reference sequence). CDR3 length: 13 residues. The V end was cut by 0 bases, the J end by 7 bases, with 9 bases between. Clones were sequenced by immunoSEQ multiplex PCR, and TCRdb holds only the in-frame ones, with some missing. The data hold more than 65,000 clones, with about 89% observed a single time. V and J are TRBV15 and TRBJ1-1; D remains unclear. The receptor comes from an adult with an advanced solid tumor such as melanoma, head and neck, liver or kidney cancer. Sample: CD4+ or CD8+ T cells sorted from blood, taken in a trial of the OX40 agonist ivuxolimab. CDR3 amino acids: CATSRDLLLEAFF. The CDR3 bases are TGTGCCACCAGCAGAGATTTACTTCTTGAAGCTTTCTTT.